These 23 T cell receptor beta chains came from one sample sequenced in a study of a mutant IDH1 vaccine in newly diagnosed glioma. Described time point: week 11, during vaccination. Each dose of the vaccine consisted of 300 ug of mutant IDH1 20-mer peptide, with topical imiquimod. No antigen has been identified for these receptors. This table comes from immunoSEQ multiplex PCR, and its TCRdb copy is limited to in-frame clones, with some not included. The repertoire includes roughly 61,000 clones, about 80% of them detected once, and 5.9% sits in the top ten. The sample consisted of PBMCs, taken from a glioma patient whose treatment included an IDH1 peptide vaccine. The receptor source for this set is a man aged 45 to 65 with glioma.

The chain links TRBV5-6 to TRBJ1-5, with D hard to call. The V and J ends lost 0 bases and 10 bases respectively, with 8 bases between them. This CDR3 is 12 amino acids long. Germline CDR1 SGHDT, CDR2 YYEEEE. CDR3 sequence reads: CASSLEGGPQHF. In nucleotides, the CDR3 is TGTGCCAGCAGCTTGGAAGGAGGTCCCCAGCATTTT.

The V and J genes are TRBV19 and TRBJ1-4; 8 bases agree with TRBD1. Germline V lookup: CDR1 LNHDA, CDR2 SQIVND (reference sequence). Trimming took 5 bases from V and 10 from J; bases not matched to a gene: 15. The CDR3 extends over 16 amino acids. This chain's CDR3 is CASSSTPGQAVRKLFF. The DNA for the CDR3 is TGTGCCAGTAGTTCCACTCCGGGACAGGCAGTCCGAAAACTGTTTTTT. Variable domain in full (rest from reference TRBV19 and TRBJ1-4): DGGITQSPKYLFRKEGQNVTLSCEQNLNHDAMYWYRQDPGQGLRLIYYSQIVNDFQKGDIAEGYSVSREKKESFPLTVTSAQKNPTAFYLCASSSTPGQAVRKLFFGSGTQLSVL.

The chain couples TRBV5-1 to TRBJ2-7; D remains unclear. V lost 4 bases and J 4 bases, leaving 15 bases between the germline ends. This CDR3 is 14 amino acids long. The V gene's germline CDR1 is SGHRS and CDR2 YFSETQ. The CDR3 DNA follows: TGCGCCAGCAGCGGGTCGTTAACCCTTTACGAGCAGTACTTC. It yields the protein CASSGSLTLYEQYF.

The chain recombines TRBV25-1 with TRBJ1-1; TRBD1 matches 7 bases. Trimming cost V 4 bases and J 5 bases; bases outside gene matches: 1. The CDR3 has 12 amino acids. CDR1 is MGHDK, CDR2 SYGVNS, per germline. The CDR3 is CASSAGGTEAFF. In nucleotides, the CDR3 is TGTGCCAGCAGTGCAGGGGGGACTGAAGCTTTCTTT. The full variable domain, with the rest looked up from reference TRBV25-1 and TRBJ1-1, is EADIYQTPRYLVIGTGKKITLECSQTMGHDKMYWYQQDPGMELHLIHYSYGVNSTEKGDLSSESTVSRIRTEHFPLTLESARPSHTSQYLCASSAGGTEAFFGQGTRLTVV.

The chain carries TRBV2 and TRBJ2-5; 10 bases match TRBD1. In germline, CDR1 is SNHLY, CDR2 FYNNEI. Trimming removed 5 bases from V and 4 bases from J; junction bases left unmatched: 7. The CDR3 loop spans 15 amino acids. CDR3 region: CASSIDRGRLETQYF. The CDR3 region has the DNA TGTGCCAGCAGTATTGACAGGGGGCGTTTAGAGACCCAGTACTTC.

The chain uses TRBV2 and TRBJ2-1; D not resolved. This CDR3 has 10 residues. Trimming took off 6 bases at V and 8 bases at J, with 5 bases between the two ends. Per the germline V gene, CDR1 is SNHLY and CDR2 is FYNNEI. CDR3 loop: CASRGYEQFF. CDR3 nucleotides: TGTGCCAGCAGGGGGTATGAGCAGTTCTTC. Based on the CDR3 plus reference TRBV2 and TRBJ2-1, the full variable domain is EPEVTQTPSHQVTQMGQEVILRCVPISNHLYFYWYRQILGQKVEFLVSFYNNEISEKSEIFDDQFSVERPDGSNFTLKIRSTKLEDSAMYFCASRGYEQFFGPGTRLTVL.

The chain combines TRBV4-3 with TRBJ2-7, with 8 nucleotides matching TRBD1. The CDR3 is made up of 15 amino acids. Looked up from germline, CDR1 is LGHNA and CDR2 is YSLEER. J lost 4 bases, V lost 3 bases, and 8 bases had no gene match. The CDR3 coding sequence is TGCGCCAGCAGCCATAGGCAGGGGGCGGAGTACGAGCAGTACTTC. It translates to CASSHRQGAEYEQYF.

The chain carries TRBV5-4 and TRBJ2-2; 9 bases are shared with TRBD1. The ends lost 4 bases at V and 4 bases at J; junction bases unmatched: 5. Germline CDR1 SGHNT, CDR2 YYREEE (reference sequence). CDR3 length: 15 amino acids. The CDR3 nucleotides read TGTGCCAGCAGCCGGGACAGGGATGGCACCGGGGAGCTGTTTTTT. This translates into CASSRDRDGTGELFF.

The chain carries TRBV6-1 and TRBJ2-7, with D possibly matching TRBD2 (6 bases). Trimming took off 4 bases at V and 3 bases at J, with 19 bases between the two ends. The CDR3 contains 16 residues. Germline-derived CDR1 and CDR2 are MNHNS and SASEGT. In DNA form, the CDR3 reads TGTGCCAGCAGTGGTAGCGGACTGGGCAGCCTCTACGAGCAGTACTTC. Residues: CASSGSGLGSLYEQYF.

The CDR3 reads CAWRRADTGELFF. The DNA of the CDR3 is TGTGCCTGGAGAAGGGCCGACACCGGGGAGCTGTTTTTT. The chain uses TRBV30 and TRBJ2-2, with no clear D. Germline loops: CDR1 GTSNPN, CDR2 SVGIG (reference sequence). The CDR3 spans 13 residues. Between the trimmed V and J ends, which lost 3 bases and 3 bases, there was a span of 8 bases.

The genes are TRBV2 and TRBJ2-3; no clear D gene. This CDR3 is 14 amino acids long. Germline V gene data show CDR1 as SNHLY and CDR2 as FYNNEI. Between the trimmed V and J ends, which lost 4 bases and 1 base, there was a span of 9 bases. CDR3 DNA sequence: TGTGCCAGCAGTGCTGTCACAGGCACAGATACGCAGTATTTT. Protein sequence: CASSAVTGTDTQYF.

In DNA, the CDR3 is TGCGCCAGCAGTAGCAGTAACACCGGGGAGCTGTTTTTT. It is translated as CASSSSNTGELFF. The V and J genes are TRBV5-1 and TRBJ2-2; no firm D call. Germline V gene lookup returns CDR1 SGHRS and CDR2 YFSETQ. The V gene lost 5 bases and the J gene lost 2 bases, with 7 bases spanning the gap. The CDR3 spans 13 residues.

V gene TRBV28 combines with J gene TRBJ2-7; D not certain. The germline V and J ends were trimmed by 2 bases and 2 bases, with 4 bases remaining between them. The length of the CDR3 is 12 residues. The germline CDR1 and CDR2 sequences are MDHEN and SYDVKM. The CDR3 is CASSLTPYEQYF. The CDR3 DNA reads as TGTGCCAGCAGTTTAACGCCCTACGAGCAGTACTTC.

The J gene is TRBJ2-5, the V gene TRBV7-6, with TRBD1 matching 10 bases. Germline values: CDR1 SGHVS, CDR2 FNYEAQ. There are 16 residues in the CDR3. Trimming took 5 bases from V and 5 from J; bases not matched to a gene: 11. The CDR3 DNA is TGTGCCAGCAGCAAGGGACAGGGGACTCCCATTGAGACCCAGTACTTC. Translating gives CASSKGQGTPIETQYF.

This rearrangement joins TRBV7-2 to TRBJ1-2; weak D call: TRBD1 (5 bases). Trimming cost V 6 bases and J 5 bases, with 19 bases left between them. CDR1 is SGHTA and CDR2 is FQGNSA in the germline V gene. The CDR3 spans 15 residues. This CDR3 is CASSQNSQGRYGYTF. In nucleotides, the CDR3 is TGTGCCAGCAGTCAAAACTCCCAGGGACGATATGGCTACACCTTC. The full variable domain, with the rest looked up from reference TRBV7-2 and TRBJ1-2, is GAGVSQSPSNKVTEKGKDVELRCDPISGHTALYWYRQSLGQGLEFLIYFQGNSAPDKSGLPSDRFSAERTGGSVSTLTIQRTQQEDSAVYLCASSQNSQGRYGYTFGSGTRLTVV.

The chain joins TRBV27 to TRBJ2-7, with a weak D call TRBD1 (6 bases). Deletions cut 8 bases from V and 3 bases from J, with 14 bases between. The germline gives CDR1 MNHEY, CDR2 SMNVEV (reference sequence). CDR3 length: 13 residues. This CDR3 is CASAPQGIYEQYF. CDR3 coding DNA: TGTGCCAGCGCCCCCCAGGGGATCTACGAGCAGTACTTC.

The rearrangement joins TRBV30 to TRBJ2-7; D call uncertain. The length of the CDR3 is 11 residues. V shed 1 base and J shed 4 bases, with 5 bases lying between them. The germline gives CDR1 GTSNPN, CDR2 SVGIG (reference sequence). Here the CDR3 reads CAWSAYYEQYF. CDR3 nucleotides: TGTGCCTGGAGTGCATATTACGAGCAGTACTTC.

V usage is TRBV9 and J usage is TRBJ1-1; unclear D gene. Germline loops: CDR1 SGDLS, CDR2 YYNGEE. The CDR3 is 14 amino acids. Between the trimmed V and J ends, which lost 0 bases and 4 bases, there was a span of 10 bases. The CDR3 is CASSVGPGGTEAFF. CDR3 bases: TGTGCCAGCAGCGTAGGCCCCGGCGGCACTGAAGCTTTCTTT.

This chain joins TRBV7-2 and TRBJ2-5; D possibly uses TRBD1 or TRBD2 (5 bases each). This CDR3 has 17 residues. V was shortened by 1 base and J by 1 base, with 16 bases between the two germline ends. The V gene's germline CDR1 is SGHTA and CDR2 FQGNSA. This chain's CDR3 is CASSLGVGTGFQETQYF. In nucleotides, the CDR3 is TGTGCCAGCAGCTTAGGTGTGGGGACGGGATTCCAAGAGACCCAGTACTTC.

The CDR3 sequence: CASRERGNEKLFF. CDR3 sequence (DNA): TGTGCCAGCAGGGAGCGGGGTAATGAAAAACTGTTTTTT. The chain links TRBV2 to TRBJ1-4; D gene uncertain. This CDR3 region has 13 residues. Germline V gives CDR1 SNHLY, CDR2 FYNNEI. V was cut by 6 bases and J by 4 bases, with 9 bases left in between. Variable domain in full (rest from reference TRBV2 and TRBJ1-4): EPEVTQTPSHQVTQMGQEVILRCVPISNHLYFYWYRQILGQKVEFLVSFYNNEISEKSEIFDDQFSVERPDGSNFTLKIRSTKLEDSAMYFCASRERGNEKLFFGSGTQLSVL.

The genes are TRBV28 and TRBJ1-4; the D gene is possibly TRBD1 (6 bases). V shed 3 bases and J shed 8 bases, with 13 bases lying between them. The CDR3 is 14 amino acids. Germline V gives CDR1 MDHEN, CDR2 SYDVKM. The CDR3 DNA follows: TGTGCCAGCAGTTTGGGACAAGATCGGGAAAAACTGTTTTTT. Translating it yields CASSLGQDREKLFF.

The chain links TRBV5-6 to TRBJ1-1, with D hard to call. V was cut by 0 bases and J by 1 base, with 7 bases left in between. The CDR3 sequence is 14 residues long. Germline CDR1 is SGHDT and CDR2 is YYEEEE. The CDR3 spells CASSLGPRNTEAFF. CDR3 nucleotides: TGTGCCAGCAGCTTGGGGCCCAGGAACACTGAAGCTTTCTTT.

The chain has TRBV2 and TRBJ1-4; 7 bases map to TRBD1. Looked up from germline, CDR1 is SNHLY and CDR2 is FYNNEI. Germline trimming cut 1 base from V and 7 bases from J; bases unmatched to any gene: 6. CDR3 length equals 15 residues. The CDR3 DNA reads TGTGCCAGCAGTGAAGGACAGGGAAGACGTGAAAAACTGTTTTTT. It translates to CASSEGQGRREKLFF. Using reference TRBV2 and TRBJ1-4 for the parts outside the CDR3, the full variable domain is EPEVTQTPSHQVTQMGQEVILRCVPISNHLYFYWYRQILGQKVEFLVSFYNNEISEKSEIFDDQFSVERPDGSNFTLKIRSTKLEDSAMYFCASSEGQGRREKLFFGSGTQLSVL.